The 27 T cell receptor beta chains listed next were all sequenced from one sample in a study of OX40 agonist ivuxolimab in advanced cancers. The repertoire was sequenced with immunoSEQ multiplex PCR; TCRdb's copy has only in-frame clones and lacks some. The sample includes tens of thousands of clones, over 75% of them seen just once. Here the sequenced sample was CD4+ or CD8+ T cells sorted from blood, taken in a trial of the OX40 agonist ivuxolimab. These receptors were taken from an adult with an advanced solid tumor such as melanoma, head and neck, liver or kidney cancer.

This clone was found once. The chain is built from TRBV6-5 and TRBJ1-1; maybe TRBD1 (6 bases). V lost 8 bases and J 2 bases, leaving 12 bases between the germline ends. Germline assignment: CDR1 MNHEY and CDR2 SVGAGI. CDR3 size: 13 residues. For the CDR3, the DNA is TGTGCCAGCGGACAGAATCCCAACACTGAAGCTTTCTTT. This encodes CASGQNPNTEAFF.

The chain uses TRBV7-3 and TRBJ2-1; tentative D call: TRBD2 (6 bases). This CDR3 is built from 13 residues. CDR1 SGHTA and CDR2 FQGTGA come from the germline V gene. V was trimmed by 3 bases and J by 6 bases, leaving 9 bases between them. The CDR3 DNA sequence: TGTGCCAGCAGCTTCCATAGCGGCAATGAGCAGTTCTTC. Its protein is CASSFHSGNEQFF.

The CDR3 nucleotides are TGTGCCAGCAGTTTAGGCGCAGGGGGCCCAGATACGCAGTATTTT. Translating it yields CASSLGAGGPDTQYF. The chain combines TRBV28 with TRBJ2-3; 8 nucleotides align to TRBD1. The CDR3 is made up of 15 amino acids. Germline V CDR1 and CDR2: MDHEN, SYDVKM. J was trimmed by 4 bases and V by 2 bases; bases with no gene match: 5.

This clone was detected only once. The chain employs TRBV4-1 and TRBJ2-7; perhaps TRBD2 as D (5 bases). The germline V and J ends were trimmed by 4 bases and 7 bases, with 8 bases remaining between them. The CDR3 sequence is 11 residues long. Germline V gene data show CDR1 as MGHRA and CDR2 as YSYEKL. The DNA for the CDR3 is TGCGCCAGCAGCCGAGGGCGGGAGCAGTACTTC. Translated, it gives CASSRGREQYF.

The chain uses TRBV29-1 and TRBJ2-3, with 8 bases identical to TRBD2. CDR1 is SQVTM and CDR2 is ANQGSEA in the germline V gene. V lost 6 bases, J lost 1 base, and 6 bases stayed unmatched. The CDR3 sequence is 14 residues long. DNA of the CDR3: TGCAGCGTCCTGACTAGCGATGGCACAGATACGCAGTATTTT. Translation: CSVLTSDGTDTQYF.

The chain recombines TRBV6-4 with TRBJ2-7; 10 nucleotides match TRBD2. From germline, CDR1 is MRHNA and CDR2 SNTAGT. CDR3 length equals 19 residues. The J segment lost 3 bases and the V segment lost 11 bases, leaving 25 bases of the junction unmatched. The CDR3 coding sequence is TGTGCCGGAACCCCATGGACGGTCCTAGCGGGAGCAGCCGACTACGAGCAGTACTTC. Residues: CAGTPWTVLAGAADYEQYF.

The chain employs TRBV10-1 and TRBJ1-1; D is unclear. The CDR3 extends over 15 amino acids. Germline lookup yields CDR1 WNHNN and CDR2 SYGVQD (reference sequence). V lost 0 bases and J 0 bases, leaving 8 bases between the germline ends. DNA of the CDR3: TGCGCCAGCAGTGAGTCTCAGAATATGAACACTGAAGCTTTCTTT. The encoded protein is CASSESQNMNTEAFF.

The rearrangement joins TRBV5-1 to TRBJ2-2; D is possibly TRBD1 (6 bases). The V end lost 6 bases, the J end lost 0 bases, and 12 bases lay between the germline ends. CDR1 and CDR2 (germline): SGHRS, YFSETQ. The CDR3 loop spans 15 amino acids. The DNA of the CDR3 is TGCGCCAGCACCAAGGACAGTTCGAACACCGGGGAGCTGTTTTTT. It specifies CASTKDSSNTGELFF.

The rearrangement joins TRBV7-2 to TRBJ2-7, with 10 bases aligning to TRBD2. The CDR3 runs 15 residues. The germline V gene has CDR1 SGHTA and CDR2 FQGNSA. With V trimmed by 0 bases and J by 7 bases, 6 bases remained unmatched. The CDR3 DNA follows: TGTGCCAGCAGCTTAGCGCACAGCGGGAGGGAAGAGCAGTACTTC. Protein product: CASSLAHSGREEQYF.

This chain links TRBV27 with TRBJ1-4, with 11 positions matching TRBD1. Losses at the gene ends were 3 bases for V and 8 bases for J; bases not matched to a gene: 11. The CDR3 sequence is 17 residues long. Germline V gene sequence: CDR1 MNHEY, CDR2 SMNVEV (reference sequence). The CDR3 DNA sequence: TGTGCCAGCAGTTTTAGGACAGGGGGCGCTTCAGGGGAAAAACTGTTTTTT. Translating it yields CASSFRTGGASGEKLFF.

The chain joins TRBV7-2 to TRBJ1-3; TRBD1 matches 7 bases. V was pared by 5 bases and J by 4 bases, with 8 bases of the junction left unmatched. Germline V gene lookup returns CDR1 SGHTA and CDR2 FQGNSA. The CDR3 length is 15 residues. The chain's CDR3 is CASSTPRDRGNTIYF. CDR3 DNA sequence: TGTGCCAGCAGCACCCCCCGGGACAGAGGAAACACCATATATTTT.

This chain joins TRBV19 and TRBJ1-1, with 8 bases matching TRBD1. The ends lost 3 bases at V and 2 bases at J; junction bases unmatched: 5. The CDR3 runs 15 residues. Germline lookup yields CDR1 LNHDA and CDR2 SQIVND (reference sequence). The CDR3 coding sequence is TGTGCCAGTAGTATTGGGACAGGCCCTAACACTGAAGCTTTCTTT. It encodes CASSIGTGPNTEAFF.

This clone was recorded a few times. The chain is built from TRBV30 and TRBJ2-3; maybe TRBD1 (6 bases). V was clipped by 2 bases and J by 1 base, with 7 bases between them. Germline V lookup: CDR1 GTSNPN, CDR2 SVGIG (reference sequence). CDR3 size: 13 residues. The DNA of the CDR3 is TGTGCCTGGAGTTGGACAGGCACAGATACGCAGTATTTT. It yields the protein CAWSWTGTDTQYF.

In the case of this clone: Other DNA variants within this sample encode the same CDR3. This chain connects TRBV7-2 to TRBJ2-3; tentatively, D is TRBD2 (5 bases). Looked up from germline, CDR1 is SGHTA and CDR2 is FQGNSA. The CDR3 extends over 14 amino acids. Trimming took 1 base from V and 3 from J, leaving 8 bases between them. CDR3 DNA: TGTGCCAGCAGCTTAGGGGAGATTACAGATACGCAGTATTTT. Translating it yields CASSLGEITDTQYF.

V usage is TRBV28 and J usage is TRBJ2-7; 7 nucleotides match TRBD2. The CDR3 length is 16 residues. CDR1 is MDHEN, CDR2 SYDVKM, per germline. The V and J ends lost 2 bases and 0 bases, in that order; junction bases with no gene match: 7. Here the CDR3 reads CASSLALAASSYEQYF. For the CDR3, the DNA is TGTGCCAGCAGTTTAGCCCTAGCGGCGAGCTCCTACGAGCAGTACTTC. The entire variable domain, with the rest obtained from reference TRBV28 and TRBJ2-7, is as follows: DVKVTQSSRYLVKRTGEKVFLECVQDMDHENMFWYRQDPGLGLRLIYFSYDVKMKEKGDIPEGYSVSREKKERFSLILESASTNQTSMYLCASSLALAASSYEQYFGPGTRLTVT.

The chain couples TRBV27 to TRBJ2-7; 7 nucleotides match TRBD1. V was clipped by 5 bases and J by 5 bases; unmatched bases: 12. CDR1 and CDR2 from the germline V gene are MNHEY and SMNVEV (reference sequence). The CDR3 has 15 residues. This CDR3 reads CASSPQGDPNHEQYF. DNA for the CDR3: TGTGCCAGCAGTCCTCAGGGGGACCCAAATCACGAGCAGTACTTC.

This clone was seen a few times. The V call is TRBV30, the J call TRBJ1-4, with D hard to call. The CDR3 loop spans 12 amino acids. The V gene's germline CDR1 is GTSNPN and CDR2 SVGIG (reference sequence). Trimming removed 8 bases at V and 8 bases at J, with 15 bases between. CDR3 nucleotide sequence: TGTGCCGCGGATGTCGGAAGGGAAAAACTGTTTTTT. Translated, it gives CAADVGREKLFF. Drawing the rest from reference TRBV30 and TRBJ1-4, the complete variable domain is SQTIHQWPATLVQPVGSPLSLECTVEGTSNPNLYWYRQAAGRGLQLLFYSVGIGQISSEVPQNLSASRPQDRQFILSSKKLLLSDSGFYLCAADVGREKLFFGSGTQLSVL.

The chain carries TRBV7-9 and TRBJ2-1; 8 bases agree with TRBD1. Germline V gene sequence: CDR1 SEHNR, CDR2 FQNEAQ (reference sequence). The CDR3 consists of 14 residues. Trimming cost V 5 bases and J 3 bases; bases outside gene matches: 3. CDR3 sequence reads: CASSPGTGYNEQFF. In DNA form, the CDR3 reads TGTGCCAGCAGCCCGGGGACAGGCTACAATGAGCAGTTCTTC.

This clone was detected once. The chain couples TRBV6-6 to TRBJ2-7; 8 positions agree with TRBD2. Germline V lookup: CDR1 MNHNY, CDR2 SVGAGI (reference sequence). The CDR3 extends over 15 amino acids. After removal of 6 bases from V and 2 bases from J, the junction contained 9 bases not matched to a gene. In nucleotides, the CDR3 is TGTGCCAGCAGCGAACTAGCGGAACAACCCTACGAGCAGTACTTC. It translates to CASSELAEQPYEQYF.

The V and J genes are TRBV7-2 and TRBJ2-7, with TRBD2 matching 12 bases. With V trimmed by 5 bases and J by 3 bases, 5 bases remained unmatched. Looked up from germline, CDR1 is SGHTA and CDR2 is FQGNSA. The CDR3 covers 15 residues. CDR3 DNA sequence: TGTGCCAGCAGCCAAACTAGCGGGAGGAGCTACGAGCAGTACTTC. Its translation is CASSQTSGRSYEQYF. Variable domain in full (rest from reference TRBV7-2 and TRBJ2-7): GAGVSQSPSNKVTEKGKDVELRCDPISGHTALYWYRQSLGQGLEFLIYFQGNSAPDKSGLPSDRFSAERTGGSVSTLTIQRTQQEDSAVYLCASSQTSGRSYEQYFGPGTRLTVT.

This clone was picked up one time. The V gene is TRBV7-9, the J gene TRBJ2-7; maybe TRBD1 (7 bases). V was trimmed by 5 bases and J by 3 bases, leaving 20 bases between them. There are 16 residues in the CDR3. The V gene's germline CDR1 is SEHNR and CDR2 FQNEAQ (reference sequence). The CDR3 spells CASSLTSGGPLYEQYF. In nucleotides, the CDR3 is TGTGCCAGCAGCCTAACTTCAGGGGGGCCTCTCTACGAGCAGTACTTC.

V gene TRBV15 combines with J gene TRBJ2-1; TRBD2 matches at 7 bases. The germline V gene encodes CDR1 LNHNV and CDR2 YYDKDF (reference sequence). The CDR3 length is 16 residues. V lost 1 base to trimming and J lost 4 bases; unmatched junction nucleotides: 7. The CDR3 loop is CATSRGEGEGYNEQFF. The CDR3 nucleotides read TGTGCCACCAGCAGAGGGGAAGGGGAGGGGTACAATGAGCAGTTCTTC.

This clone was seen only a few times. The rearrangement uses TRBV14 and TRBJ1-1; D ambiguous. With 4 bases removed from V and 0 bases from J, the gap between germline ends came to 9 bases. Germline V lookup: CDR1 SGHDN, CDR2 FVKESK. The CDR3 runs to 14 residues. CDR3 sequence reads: CASSPVSMNTEAFF. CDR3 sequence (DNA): TGTGCCAGCAGCCCGGTTAGCATGAACACTGAAGCTTTCTTT.

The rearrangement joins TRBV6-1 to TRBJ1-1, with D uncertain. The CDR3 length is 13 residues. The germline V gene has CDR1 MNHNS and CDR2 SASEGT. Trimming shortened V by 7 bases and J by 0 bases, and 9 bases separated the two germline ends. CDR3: CASTEVVNTEAFF. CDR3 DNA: TGTGCCAGCACCGAGGTGGTGAACACTGAAGCTTTCTTT.

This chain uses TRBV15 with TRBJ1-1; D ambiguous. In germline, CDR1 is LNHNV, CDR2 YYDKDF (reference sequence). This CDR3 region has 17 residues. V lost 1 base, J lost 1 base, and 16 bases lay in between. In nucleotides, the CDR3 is TGTGCCACCAGCAGAGTTATCGGCGGCAGGCAGAACACTGAAGCTTTCTTT. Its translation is CATSRVIGGRQNTEAFF.

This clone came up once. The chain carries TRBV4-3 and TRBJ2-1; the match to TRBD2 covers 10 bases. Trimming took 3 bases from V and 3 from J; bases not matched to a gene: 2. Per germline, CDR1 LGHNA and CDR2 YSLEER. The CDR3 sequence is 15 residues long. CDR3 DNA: TGCGCCAGCAGCCATCTAGCGGGAGTCTACAATGAGCAGTTCTTC. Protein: CASSHLAGVYNEQFF.

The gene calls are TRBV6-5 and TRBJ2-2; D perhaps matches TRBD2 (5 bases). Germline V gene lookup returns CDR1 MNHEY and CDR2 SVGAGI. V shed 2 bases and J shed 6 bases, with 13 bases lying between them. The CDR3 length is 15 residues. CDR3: CASSYRMEAAGELFF. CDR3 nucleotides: TGTGCCAGCAGTTACCGTATGGAGGCGGCCGGGGAGCTGTTTTTT.